Below, 14 T cell receptor beta chains from the same sample are listed, as sequenced in a study of T cell repertoires in cytomegalovirus infection. The antigens for these receptors are not known. TCRdb ran MiXCR on the reads and lists one entry per CDR3 protein. The data hold some 900,000 distinct CDR3 sequences, with roughly 33% observed a single time. Sequenced here: cultured CD8+ T cells from PBMCs, sampled from culture after CMV antigen stimulation. These receptors all come from a human donor in good health (CMV status not recorded). Some clones in this sample may be carry-over from other donors' samples.

The sample holds a few counts of this clonotype. The V and J genes are TRBV7-6 and TRBJ2-3, with 15 bases that match TRBD2. The germline CDR1 and CDR2 sequences are SGHVS and FNYEAQ. After removal of 5 bases from V and 1 base from J, the junction contained 7 bases not matched to a gene. This CDR3 contains 18 residues. CDR3 bases: TGTGCCAGCAGCCCAAGGACTAGCGGGGGGGGGGGCACAGATACGCAGTATTTT. Translation gives CASSPRTSGGGGTDTQYF.

On this clonotype itself: The junction differs from germline at one of its ends, possibly a read error. The rearrangement joins TRBV6-6 to TRBJ2-1; D is perhaps TRBD2 (5 bases). The germline gives CDR1 MNHNY, CDR2 SVGAGI (reference sequence). This CDR3 comprises 19 residues. CDR3 bases: TGTGCCAGCAGTAACTCTTTAGCGACCATCTCCATCCGATCCGATGAGCAGTTCTTC. It translates to CASSNSLATISIRSDEQFF.

This clonotype was found many times. The rearrangement links TRBV7-6 to TRBJ1-2, with D possibly being TRBD1 (6 bases). The CDR3 is made up of 13 amino acids. Germline assignment: CDR1 SGHVS and CDR2 FNYEAQ. The V end lost 2 bases, the J end lost 3 bases, and 7 bases lay between the germline ends. The CDR3 nucleotides are TGTGCCAGCAGCTTAAACAGGGACTATGGCTACACCTTC. This gives the protein CASSLNRDYGYTF.

This clonotype has just a few counts. The chain recombines TRBV19 with TRBJ2-3; 10 bases fit TRBD2. CDR1 and CDR2 (germline): LNHDA, SQIVND (reference sequence). Trimming cost V 7 bases and J 2 bases; bases outside gene matches: 6. The length of the CDR3 is 15 residues. The CDR3 bases are TGTGCCAGTACCCCCACTAGCGGGGCCACAGATACGCAGTATTTT. Translating gives CASTPTSGATDTQYF. Combining the CDR3 with reference TRBV19 and TRBJ2-3 gives the whole variable domain DGGITQSPKYLFRKEGQNVTLSCEQNLNHDAMYWYRQDPGQGLRLIYYSQIVNDFQKGDIAEGYSVSREKKESFPLTVTSAQKNPTAFYLCASTPTSGATDTQYFGPGTRLTVL.

This clonotype was detected only a few times. The chain recombines TRBV19 with TRBJ1-1; TRBD1 matches at 8 bases. This CDR3 contains 13 residues. Germline CDR1 LNHDA, CDR2 SQIVND (reference sequence). V shed 7 bases, J shed 7 bases, and the junction held 8 bases outside the gene matches. The CDR3 region is CASTYRGAGEAFF. The CDR3 DNA reads TGTGCCAGTACCTACAGGGGGGCAGGTGAAGCTTTCTTT.

This clonotype has just a few counts. This sequence joins TRBV5-1 and TRBJ1-4; TRBD1 might be the D (5 bases). This CDR3 region has 15 residues. CDR1 is SGHRS, CDR2 YFSETQ, per germline. V lost 0 bases and J lost 4, with 10 bases in between. The CDR3 DNA sequence: TGCGCCAGCAGCTTGGAGACAGCTTATAATGAAAAACTGTTTTTT. It encodes CASSLETAYNEKLFF.

This clonotype was found a few times. This rearrangement joins TRBV19 to TRBJ1-1, with D unclear. The V gene lost 1 base and the J gene lost 4 bases, with 10 bases spanning the gap. This CDR3 contains 14 residues. Germline CDR1 and CDR2: LNHDA and SQIVND (reference sequence). The CDR3 region is CASSIGPSPTEAFF. The CDR3 nucleotides read TGTGCCAGTAGTATAGGACCGTCGCCCACTGAAGCTTTCTTT.

The J gene is TRBJ1-4, the V gene TRBV7-6, with TRBD1 matching 8 bases. Losses at the gene ends were 1 base for V and 2 bases for J; bases not matched to a gene: 3. CDR3 length equals 16 residues. Germline loops: CDR1 SGHVS, CDR2 FNYEAQ. CDR3 DNA sequence: TGTGCCAGCAGCTTAGGACAGGGGAGGACTAATGAAAAACTGTTTTTT. Translating it yields CASSLGQGRTNEKLFF.

V and J are TRBV12-3 or TRBV12-4 and TRBJ2-1, with D perhaps TRBD1 or TRBD2 (5 bases each). V was shortened by 8 bases and J by 2 bases, with 19 bases between the two germline ends. The CDR3 consists of 16 residues. The CDR3 here is CASSARGVGTYNEQFF. In DNA form, the CDR3 reads TGTGCCAGCTCTGCGAGAGGGGTAGGCACCTACAATGAGCAGTTCTTC.

The J gene is TRBJ1-1, the V gene TRBV27; the match to TRBD1 covers 7 bases. The CDR3 spans 13 residues. Germline V gene sequence: CDR1 MNHEY, CDR2 SMNVEV (reference sequence). Losses at the gene ends were 6 bases for V and 6 bases for J; bases not matched to a gene: 7. CDR3 sequence (DNA): TGTGCCAGCAGCCGACGACAGGGTGCTGAAGCTTTCTTT. This sequence encodes CASSRRQGAEAFF.

V and J are TRBV2 and TRBJ2-3; D is possibly TRBD1 (6 bases). Looked up from germline, CDR1 is SNHLY and CDR2 is FYNNEI. V lost 7 bases, J lost 1 base, and 12 bases lay in between. CDR3 length: 14 residues. The CDR3 loop reads CASKEGGGTDTQYF. The CDR3 DNA reads TGTGCCAGCAAAGAAGGGGGAGGCACAGATACGCAGTATTTT.

The CDR3 DNA is TGTGCCAGTAGTCCTTTGACAGGTCCCACTGAAGCTTTCTTT. Its protein product is CASSPLTGPTEAFF. V and J are TRBV19 and TRBJ1-1; D is possibly TRBD1 (6 bases). V lost 5 bases to trimming and J lost 4 bases, with 14 bases between them. There are 14 residues in the CDR3. The germline gives CDR1 LNHDA, CDR2 SQIVND (reference sequence).

V is TRBV14 and J is TRBJ2-3; TRBD2 matches 9 bases. Germline-derived CDR1 and CDR2 are SGHDN and FVKESK. The trim removed 6 bases at V and 5 bases at J, leaving 3 bases unmatched. The CDR3 extends over 13 amino acids. The CDR3 nucleotides are TGTGCCAGCAGGGAAGCGGGGGGAGATACGCAGTATTTT. Translation gives CASREAGGDTQYF.

The chain recombines TRBV7-2 with TRBJ2-7; D uncertain. V lost 1 base and J 6 bases, leaving 10 bases between the germline ends. The CDR3 consists of 13 residues. Germline V gene sequence: CDR1 SGHTA, CDR2 FQGNSA. Written as DNA, the CDR3 is TGTGCCAGCAGCTTAGTGACCCTGTCCGAGCAGTACTTC. Translated, it gives CASSLVTLSEQYF.